A single sample gave rise to the 9 T cell receptor beta chains below, sequenced in a study of blood T cell repertoires in COVID-19. Repertoires were generated with immunoSEQ multiplex PCR, while TCRdb's copy carries only in-frame clones and drops some. This sample has 310,000 or so clones, with roughly nine tenths found just once. Source material: peripheral blood. Receptors originate from a woman aged 45-60 years who had recovered from COVID-19.

This clone was seen more than once but under ten times. V is TRBV4-3 and J is TRBJ1-2; D unresolved. Trimming cost V 0 bases and J 11 bases, with 7 bases left between them. Germline-derived CDR1 and CDR2 are LGHNA and YSLEER. CDR3 length: 11 residues. CDR3 sequence (DNA): TGCGCCAGCAGCCAAGATAAGACTTACACCTTC. Protein product: CASSQDKTYTF.

V gene TRBV5-1 combines with J gene TRBJ1-1; 8 bases fit TRBD1. CDR1 and CDR2 from the germline V gene are SGHRS and YFSETQ. The CDR3 covers 13 residues. The J segment lost 9 bases and the V segment lost 3 bases, leaving 7 bases of the junction unmatched. In DNA, the CDR3 is TGCGCCAGCAGCTCAGGACAGGGATATAAAGCTTTCTTT. Protein sequence: CASSSGQGYKAFF.

This chain joins TRBV28 and TRBJ2-1; no clear D. V was cut by 2 bases and J by 3 bases, with 14 bases left in between. Germline CDR1 MDHEN, CDR2 SYDVKM. CDR3 size: 16 residues. CDR3 residues: CASSLVVERSYNEQFF. For the CDR3, the DNA is TGTGCCAGCAGTTTAGTAGTCGAGCGAAGCTACAATGAGCAGTTCTTC.

For the CDR3, the DNA is TGTGCCAGCAGCGTCGGGATCGATAGCAATCAGCCCCAGCATTTT. It codes for CASSVGIDSNQPQHF. The gene calls are TRBV7-9 and TRBJ1-5, with D unclear. Germline assignment: CDR1 SEHNR and CDR2 FQNEAQ (reference sequence). The CDR3 is 15 amino acids. The V end lost 5 bases, the J end lost 0 bases, and 11 bases lay between the germline ends.

This clone has a count of ten or more. The chain uses TRBV15 and TRBJ1-4; 7 bases align to TRBD1. This CDR3 has 14 amino acids. The V segment lost 1 base and the J segment 4 bases; nucleotides outside the gene matches: 0. Germline V CDR1 and CDR2: LNHNV, YYDKDF (reference sequence). The CDR3 loop reads CATSRGQGNEKLFF. The CDR3 DNA reads as TGTGCCACCAGCAGAGGACAGGGTAATGAAAAACTGTTTTTT. The entire variable domain, with the rest obtained from reference TRBV15 and TRBJ1-4, is as follows: DAMVIQNPRYQVTQFGKPVTLSCSQTLNHNVMYWYQQKSSQAPKLLFHYYDKDFNNEADTPDNFQSRRPNTSFCFLDIRSPGLGDTAMYLCATSRGQGNEKLFFGSGTQLSVL.

The chain recombines TRBV9 with TRBJ1-5, with 10 bases fitting TRBD1. The CDR3 covers 14 residues. Unmatched junction bases numbered 5, after V lost 1 base and J lost 10 bases. Germline V lookup: CDR1 SGDLS, CDR2 YYNGEE. The CDR3 spells CASSVSGQGHPQHF. Here the CDR3 DNA reads TGTGCCAGCAGCGTATCGGGACAGGGGCATCCCCAGCATTTT.

The gene calls are TRBV15 and TRBJ2-6; perhaps TRBD2 as D (6 bases). Germline values: CDR1 LNHNV, CDR2 YYDKDF (reference sequence). V was shortened by 2 bases and J by 2 bases, with 13 bases between the two germline ends. This CDR3 has 17 amino acids. CDR3 DNA sequence: TGTGCCACCAGCAGACTCCAGCCGGGGGCTGGGGCCAACGTCCTGACTTTC. Translated, it gives CATSRLQPGAGANVLTF. Based on the CDR3 plus reference TRBV15 and TRBJ2-6, the full variable domain is DAMVIQNPRYQVTQFGKPVTLSCSQTLNHNVMYWYQQKSSQAPKLLFHYYDKDFNNEADTPDNFQSRRPNTSFCFLDIRSPGLGDTAMYLCATSRLQPGAGANVLTFGAGSRLTVL.

This chain uses TRBV7-9 with TRBJ1-4, with 7 bases identical to TRBD1. This CDR3 spans 14 amino acids. CDR1 and CDR2 (germline): SEHNR, FQNEAQ (reference sequence). With V trimmed by 7 bases and J by 7 bases, 9 bases remained unmatched. The CDR3 protein is CASTSGGFSEKLFF. The DNA for the CDR3 is TGTGCCAGCACCTCAGGGGGTTTCAGTGAAAAACTGTTTTTT. The whole variable domain, filled in from reference TRBV7-9 and TRBJ1-4, reads DTGVSQNPRHKITKRGQNVTFRCDPISEHNRLYWYRQTLGQGPEFLTYFQNEAQLEKSRLLSDRFSAERPKGSFSTLEIQRTEQGDSAMYLCASTSGGFSEKLFFGSGTQLSVL.

The gene calls are TRBV28 and TRBJ2-2, with 8 positions matching TRBD1. Unmatched junction bases numbered 8, after V lost 4 bases and J lost 4 bases. The germline CDR1 and CDR2 sequences are MDHEN and SYDVKM. This CDR3 has 16 amino acids. CDR3 loop: CASSSNRGYSTGELFF. In DNA, the CDR3 is TGTGCCAGCAGTTCCAACAGGGGGTATAGCACCGGGGAGCTGTTTTTT.